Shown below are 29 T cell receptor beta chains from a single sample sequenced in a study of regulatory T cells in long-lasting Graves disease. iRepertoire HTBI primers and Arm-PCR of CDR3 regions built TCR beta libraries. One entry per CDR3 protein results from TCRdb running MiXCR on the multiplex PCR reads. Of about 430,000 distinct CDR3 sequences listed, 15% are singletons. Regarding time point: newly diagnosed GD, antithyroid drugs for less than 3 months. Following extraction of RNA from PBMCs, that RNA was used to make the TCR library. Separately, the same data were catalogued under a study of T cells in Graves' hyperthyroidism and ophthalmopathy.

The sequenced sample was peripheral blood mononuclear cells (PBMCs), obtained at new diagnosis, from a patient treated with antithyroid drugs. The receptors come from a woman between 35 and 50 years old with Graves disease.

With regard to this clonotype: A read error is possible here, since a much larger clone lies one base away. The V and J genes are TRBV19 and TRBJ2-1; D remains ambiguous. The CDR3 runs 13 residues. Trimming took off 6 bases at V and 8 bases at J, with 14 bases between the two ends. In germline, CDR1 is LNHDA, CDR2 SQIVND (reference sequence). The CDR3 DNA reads TGTGCCAGTAGGGAATTAGAAGCCGATGAGCAGTTCTTC. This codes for CASRELEADEQFF.

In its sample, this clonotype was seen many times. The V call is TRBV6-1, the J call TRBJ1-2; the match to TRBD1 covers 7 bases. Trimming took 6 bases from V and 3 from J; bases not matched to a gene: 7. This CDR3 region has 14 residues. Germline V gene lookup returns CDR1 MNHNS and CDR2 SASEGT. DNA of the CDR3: TGTGCCAGCAGGACCACAGGGGCCCACTATGGCTACACCTTC. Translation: CASRTTGAHYGYTF.

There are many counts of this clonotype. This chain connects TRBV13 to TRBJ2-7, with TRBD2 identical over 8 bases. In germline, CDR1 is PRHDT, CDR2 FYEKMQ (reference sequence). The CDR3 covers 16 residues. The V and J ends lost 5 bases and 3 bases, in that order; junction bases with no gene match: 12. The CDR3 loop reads CASSLRRGSGIYEQYF. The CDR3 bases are TGTGCCAGCAGCCTCCGGCGGGGTAGCGGGATCTACGAGCAGTACTTC.

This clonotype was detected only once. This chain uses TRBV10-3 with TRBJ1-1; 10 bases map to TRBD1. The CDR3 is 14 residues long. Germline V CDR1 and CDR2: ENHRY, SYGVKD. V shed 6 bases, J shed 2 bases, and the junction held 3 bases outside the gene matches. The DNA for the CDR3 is TGTGCCATCAGACTGACAGGGGGCAACACTGAAGCTTTCTTT. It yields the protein CAIRLTGGNTEAFF.

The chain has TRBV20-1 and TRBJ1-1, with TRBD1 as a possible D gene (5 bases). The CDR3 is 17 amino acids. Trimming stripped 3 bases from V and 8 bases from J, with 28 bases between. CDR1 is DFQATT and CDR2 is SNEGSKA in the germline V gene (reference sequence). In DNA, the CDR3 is TGCAGTGCTAGCGGGGCAGGCGGGCCGGGGTCGGCGAGGGAAGCTTTCTTT. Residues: CSASGAGGPGSAREAFF.

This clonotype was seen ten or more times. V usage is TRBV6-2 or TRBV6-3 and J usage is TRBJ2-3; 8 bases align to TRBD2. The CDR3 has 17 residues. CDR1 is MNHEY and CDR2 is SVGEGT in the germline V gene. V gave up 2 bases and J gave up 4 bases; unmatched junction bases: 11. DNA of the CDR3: TGTGCCAGCAGTTACCGGCCCCCTGCGGGAGGCGCAGATACGCAGTATTTT. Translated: CASSYRPPAGGADTQYF.

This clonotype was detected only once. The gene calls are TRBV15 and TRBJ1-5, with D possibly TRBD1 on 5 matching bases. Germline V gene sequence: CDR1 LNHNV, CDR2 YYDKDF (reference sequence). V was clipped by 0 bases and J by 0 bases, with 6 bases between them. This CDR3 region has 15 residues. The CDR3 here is CATSREDNSNQPQHF. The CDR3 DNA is TGTGCCACCAGCAGAGAGGACAATAGCAATCAGCCCCAGCATTTT.

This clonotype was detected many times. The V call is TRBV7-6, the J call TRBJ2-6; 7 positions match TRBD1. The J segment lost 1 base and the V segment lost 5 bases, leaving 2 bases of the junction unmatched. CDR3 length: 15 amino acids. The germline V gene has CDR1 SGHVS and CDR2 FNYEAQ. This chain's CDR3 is CASSVTGSGANVLTF. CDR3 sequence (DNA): TGTGCCAGCAGCGTGACAGGGTCTGGGGCCAACGTCCTGACTTTC.

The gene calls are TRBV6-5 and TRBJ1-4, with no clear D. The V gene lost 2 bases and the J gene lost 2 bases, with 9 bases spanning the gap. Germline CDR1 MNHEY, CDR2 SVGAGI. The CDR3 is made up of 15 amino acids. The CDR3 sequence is CASSYVPGTNEKLFF. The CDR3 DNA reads TGTGCCAGCAGTTACGTCCCCGGGACTAATGAAAAACTGTTTTTT.

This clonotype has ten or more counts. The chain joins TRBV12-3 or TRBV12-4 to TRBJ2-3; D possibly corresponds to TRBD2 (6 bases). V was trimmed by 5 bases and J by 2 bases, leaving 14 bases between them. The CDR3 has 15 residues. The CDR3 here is CASSVNSGYTDTQYF. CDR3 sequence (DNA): TGTGCCAGCAGTGTAAATAGCGGATACACAGATACGCAGTATTTT.

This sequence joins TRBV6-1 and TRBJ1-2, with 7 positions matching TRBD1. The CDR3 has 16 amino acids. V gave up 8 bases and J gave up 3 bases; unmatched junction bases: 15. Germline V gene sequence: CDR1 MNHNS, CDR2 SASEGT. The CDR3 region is CASSRDSYFGDYGYTF. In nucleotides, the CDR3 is TGTGCCAGCTCCCGGGACAGCTATTTTGGCGACTATGGCTACACCTTC.

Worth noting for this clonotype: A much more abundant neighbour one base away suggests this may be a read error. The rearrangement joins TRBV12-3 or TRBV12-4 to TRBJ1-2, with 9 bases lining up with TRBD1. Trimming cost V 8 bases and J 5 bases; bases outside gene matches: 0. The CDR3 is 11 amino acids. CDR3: CASGTGYGYTF. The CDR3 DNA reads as TGTGCCAGCGGGACAGGGTATGGCTACACCTTC.

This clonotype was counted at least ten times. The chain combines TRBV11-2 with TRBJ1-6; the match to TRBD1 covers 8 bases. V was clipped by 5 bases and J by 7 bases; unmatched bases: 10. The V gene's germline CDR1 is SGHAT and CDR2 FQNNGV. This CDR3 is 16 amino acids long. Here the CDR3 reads CASSPWVTGENSPLHF. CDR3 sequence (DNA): TGTGCCAGCAGCCCGTGGGTGACAGGGGAAAATTCACCCCTCCACTTT.

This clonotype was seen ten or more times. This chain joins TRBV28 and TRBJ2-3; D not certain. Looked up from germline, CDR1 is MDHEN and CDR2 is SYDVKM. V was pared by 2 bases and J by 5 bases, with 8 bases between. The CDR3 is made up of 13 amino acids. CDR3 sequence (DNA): TGTGCCAGCAGTTTAGCGAGCCGAGATACGCAGTATTTT. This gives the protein CASSLASRDTQYF.

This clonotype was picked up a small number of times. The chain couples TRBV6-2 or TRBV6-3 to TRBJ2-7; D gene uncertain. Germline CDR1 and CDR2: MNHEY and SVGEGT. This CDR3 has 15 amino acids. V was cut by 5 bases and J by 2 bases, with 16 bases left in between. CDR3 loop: CASSVFHSLTYEQYF. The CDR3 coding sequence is TGTGCCAGCAGTGTATTTCACTCCCTAACCTACGAGCAGTACTTC.

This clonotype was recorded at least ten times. DNA for the CDR3: TGTGCCAGCAGTGACGGGGCCTCCTACGAGCAGTACTTC. Residues: CASSDGASYEQYF. This rearrangement joins TRBV2 to TRBJ2-7; D may match TRBD1 or TRBD2 (5 bases each). The V gene lost 3 bases and the J gene lost 0 bases, with 6 bases spanning the gap. Per germline, CDR1 SNHLY and CDR2 FYNNEI. The CDR3 is 13 residues long.

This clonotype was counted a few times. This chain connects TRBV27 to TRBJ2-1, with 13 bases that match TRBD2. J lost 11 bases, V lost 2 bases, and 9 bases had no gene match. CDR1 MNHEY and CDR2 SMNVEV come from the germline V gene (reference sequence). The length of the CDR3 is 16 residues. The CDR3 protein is CASSLGTSGINGKQFF. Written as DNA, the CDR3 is TGTGCCAGCAGTTTAGGGACTAGCGGGATAAACGGTAAGCAGTTCTTC.

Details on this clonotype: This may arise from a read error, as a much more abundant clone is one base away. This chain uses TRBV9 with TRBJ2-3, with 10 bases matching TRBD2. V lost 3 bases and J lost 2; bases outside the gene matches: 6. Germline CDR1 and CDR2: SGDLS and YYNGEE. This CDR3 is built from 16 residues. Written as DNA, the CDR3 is TGTGCCAGCAGCGCCTTAGCGGGAGGCAACACAGATACGCAGTATTTT. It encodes CASSALAGGNTDTQYF.

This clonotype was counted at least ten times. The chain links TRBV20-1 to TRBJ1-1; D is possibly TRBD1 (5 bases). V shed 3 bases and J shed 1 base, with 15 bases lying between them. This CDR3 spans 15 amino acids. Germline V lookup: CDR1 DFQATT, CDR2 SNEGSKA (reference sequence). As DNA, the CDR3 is TGCAGTGCTAGCGGGGGGGGATCGACGAACACTGAAGCTTTCTTT. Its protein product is CSASGGGSTNTEAFF.

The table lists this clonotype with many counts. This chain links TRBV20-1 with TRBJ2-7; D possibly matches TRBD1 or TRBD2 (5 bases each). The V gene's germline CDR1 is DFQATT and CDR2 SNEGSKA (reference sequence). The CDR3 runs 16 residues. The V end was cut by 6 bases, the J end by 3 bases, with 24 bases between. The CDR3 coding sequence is TGCAGTGCCTCAGAGGGGCTTCGTATTGGAGACTACGAGCAGTACTTC. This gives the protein CSASEGLRIGDYEQYF.

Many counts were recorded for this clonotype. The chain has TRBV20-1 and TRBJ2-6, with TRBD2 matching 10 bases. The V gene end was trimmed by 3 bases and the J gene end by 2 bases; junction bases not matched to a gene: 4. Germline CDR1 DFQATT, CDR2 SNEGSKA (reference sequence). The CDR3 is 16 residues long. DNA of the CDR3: TGCAGTGCTAGTAATAGCGGGGGGACTGGGGCCAACGTCCTGACTTTC. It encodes CSASNSGGTGANVLTF.

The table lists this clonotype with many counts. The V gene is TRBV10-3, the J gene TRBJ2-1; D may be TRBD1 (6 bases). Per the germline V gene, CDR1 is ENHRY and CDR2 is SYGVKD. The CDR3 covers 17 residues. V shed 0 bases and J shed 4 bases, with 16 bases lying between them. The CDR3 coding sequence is TGTGCCATCAGTGAGTCGAAAGCAGGGGAAGGTTACAATGAGCAGTTCTTC. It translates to CAISESKAGEGYNEQFF.

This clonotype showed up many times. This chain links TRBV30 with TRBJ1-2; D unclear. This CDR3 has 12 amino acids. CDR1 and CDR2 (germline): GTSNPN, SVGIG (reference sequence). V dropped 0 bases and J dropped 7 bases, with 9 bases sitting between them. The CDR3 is CAWSVGRVGYTF. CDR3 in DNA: TGTGCCTGGAGTGTCGGTCGGGTTGGCTACACCTTC.

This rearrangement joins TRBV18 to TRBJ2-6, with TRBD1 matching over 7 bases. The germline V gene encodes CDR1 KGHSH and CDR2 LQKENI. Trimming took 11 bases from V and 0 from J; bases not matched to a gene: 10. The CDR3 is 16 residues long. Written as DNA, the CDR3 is TGTGCCCGTAACAGGGGTCCCGACTCTGGGGCCAACGTCCTGACTTTC. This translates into CARNRGPDSGANVLTF.

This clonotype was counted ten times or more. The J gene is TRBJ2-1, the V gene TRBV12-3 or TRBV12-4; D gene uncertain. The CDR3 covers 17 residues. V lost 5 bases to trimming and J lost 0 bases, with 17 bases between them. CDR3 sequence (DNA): TGTGCCAGCAGTCCCCCTCCCGGTCACCGCTCCTACAATGAGCAGTTCTTC. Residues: CASSPPPGHRSYNEQFF.

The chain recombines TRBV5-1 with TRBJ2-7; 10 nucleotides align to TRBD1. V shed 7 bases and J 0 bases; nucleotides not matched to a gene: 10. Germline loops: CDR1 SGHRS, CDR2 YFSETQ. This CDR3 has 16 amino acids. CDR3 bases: TGCGCCAGCCAGCCGACAGGGGGCTCACCCTCCTACGAGCAGTACTTC. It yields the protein CASQPTGGSPSYEQYF. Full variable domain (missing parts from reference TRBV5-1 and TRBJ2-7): KAGVTQTPRYLIKTRGQQVTLSCSPISGHRSVSWYQQTPGQGLQFLFEYFSETQRNKGNFPGRFSGRQFSNSRSEMNVSTLELGDSALYLCASQPTGGSPSYEQYFGPGTRLTVT.

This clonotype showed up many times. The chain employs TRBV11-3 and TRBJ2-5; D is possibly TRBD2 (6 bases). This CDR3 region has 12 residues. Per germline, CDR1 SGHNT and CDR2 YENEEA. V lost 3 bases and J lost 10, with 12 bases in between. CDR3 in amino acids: CASSFRTMDQYF. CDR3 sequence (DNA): TGTGCCAGCAGCTTCAGGACTATGGACCAGTACTTC.

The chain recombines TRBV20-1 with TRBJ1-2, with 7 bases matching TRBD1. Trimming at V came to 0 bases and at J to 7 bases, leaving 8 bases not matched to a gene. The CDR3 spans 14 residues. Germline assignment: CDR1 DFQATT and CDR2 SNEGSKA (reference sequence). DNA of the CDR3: TGCAGTGCTAGAGATACCAGGGGGAATGGTGGCTACACCTTC. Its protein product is CSARDTRGNGGYTF.

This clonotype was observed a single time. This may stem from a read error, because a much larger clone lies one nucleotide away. The CDR3 sequence: CASSCPRLGGREDTQYF. The DNA of the CDR3 is TGTGCCAGCAGTTGCCCTAGACTAGGGGGAAGGGAAGATACGCAGTATTTT. J is TRBJ2-3 and V is TRBV6-5, with D tentatively TRBD1 or TRBD2 (6 bases each). The CDR3 length is 17 residues. The V and J ends lost 4 bases and 5 bases respectively, with 22 bases between them. Germline V gives CDR1 MNHEY, CDR2 SVGAGI.